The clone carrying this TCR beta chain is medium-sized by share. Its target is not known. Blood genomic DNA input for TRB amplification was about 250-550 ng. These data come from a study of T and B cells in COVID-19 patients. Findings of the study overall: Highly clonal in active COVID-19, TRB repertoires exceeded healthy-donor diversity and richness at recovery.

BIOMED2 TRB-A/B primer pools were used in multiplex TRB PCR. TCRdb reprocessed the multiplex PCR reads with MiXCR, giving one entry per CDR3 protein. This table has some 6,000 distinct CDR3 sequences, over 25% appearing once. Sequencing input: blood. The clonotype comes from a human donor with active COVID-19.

The DNA for the CDR3 is TGTGCCTGGAGCCTAGCGGGGGGGGAAGAGACCCAGTACTTC. It translates to CAWSLAGGEETQYF. V gene TRBV30 combines with J gene TRBJ2-5; 12 bases agree with TRBD2. There are 14 residues in the CDR3. The germline gives CDR1 GTSNPN, CDR2 SVGIG (reference sequence). V was clipped by 3 bases and J by 3 bases; unmatched bases: 2.